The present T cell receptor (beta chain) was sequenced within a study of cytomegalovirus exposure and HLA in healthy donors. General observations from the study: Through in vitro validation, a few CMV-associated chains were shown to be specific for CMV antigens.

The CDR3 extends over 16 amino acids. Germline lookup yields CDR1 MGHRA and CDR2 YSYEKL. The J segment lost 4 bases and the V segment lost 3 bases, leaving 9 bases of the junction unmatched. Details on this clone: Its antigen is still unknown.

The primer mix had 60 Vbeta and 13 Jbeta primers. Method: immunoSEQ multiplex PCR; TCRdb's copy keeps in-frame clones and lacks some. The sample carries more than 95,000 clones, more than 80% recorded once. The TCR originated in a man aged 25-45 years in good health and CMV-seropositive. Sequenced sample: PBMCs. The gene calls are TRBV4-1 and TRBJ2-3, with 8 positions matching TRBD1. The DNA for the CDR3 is TGCGCCAGCAGCCAGGAGACAGGGGTAGGTCCAGATACGCAGTATTTT. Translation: CASSQETGVGPDTQYF.